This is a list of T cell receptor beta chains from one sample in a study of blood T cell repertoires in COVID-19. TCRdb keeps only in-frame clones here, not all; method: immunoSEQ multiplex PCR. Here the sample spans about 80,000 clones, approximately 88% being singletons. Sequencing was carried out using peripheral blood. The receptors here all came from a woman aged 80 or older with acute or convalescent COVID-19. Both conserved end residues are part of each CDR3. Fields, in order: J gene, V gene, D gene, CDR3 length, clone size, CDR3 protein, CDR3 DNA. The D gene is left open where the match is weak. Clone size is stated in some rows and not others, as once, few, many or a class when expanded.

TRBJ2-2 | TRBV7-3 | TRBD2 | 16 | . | CASSLLGGRNTGELFF | TGTGCCAGCAGCCTCCTCGGGGGGAGGAACACCGGGGAGCTGTTTTTT
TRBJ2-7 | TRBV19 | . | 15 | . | CASTESFGSSYEQYF | TGTGCCAGTACTGAATCCTTCGGGAGCTCCTACGAGCAGTACTTC
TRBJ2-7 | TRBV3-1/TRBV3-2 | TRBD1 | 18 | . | CASSQELPDGTGKHEQYF | TGTGCCAGCAGCCAAGAACTCCCGGACGGGACAGGGAAACACGAGCAGTACTTC
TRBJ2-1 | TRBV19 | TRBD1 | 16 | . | CASSIIPGGAVNEQFF | TGTGCCAGTAGTATAATCCCAGGGGGCGCAGTCAATGAGCAGTTCTTC
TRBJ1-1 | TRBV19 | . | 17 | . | CASSLKRQVFINTEAFF | TGTGCCAGTAGTCTCAAACGACAGGTTTTTATAAACACTGAAGCTTTCTTT
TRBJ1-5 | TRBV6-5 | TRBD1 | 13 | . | CASSYTQGGPPHF | TGTGCCAGCAGTTACACCCAGGGGGGTCCGCCGCATTTT
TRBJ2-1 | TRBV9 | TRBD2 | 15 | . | CASSALAGVVNEQFF | TGTGCCAGCAGCGCACTAGCGGGAGTGGTCAATGAGCAGTTCTTC
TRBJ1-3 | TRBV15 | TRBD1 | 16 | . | CATSGHRGNSGNTIYF | TGTGCCACCAGCGGTCACAGGGGCAACTCTGGAAACACCATATATTTT
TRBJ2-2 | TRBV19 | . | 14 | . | CASSPARESGELFF | TGTGCCAGTAGTCCGGCTAGGGAGTCCGGGGAGCTGTTTTTT
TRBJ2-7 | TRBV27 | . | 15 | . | CASSPDSLFSYEQYF | TGTGCCAGCAGTCCCGACAGTCTCTTCTCCTACGAGCAGTACTTC
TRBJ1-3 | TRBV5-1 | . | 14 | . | CASSPSFSGNTIYF | TGCGCCAGCTCCCCGTCGTTCTCTGGAAACACCATATATTTT
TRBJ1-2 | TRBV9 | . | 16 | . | CASSVDAGHSNYGYTF | TGTGCCAGCAGCGTAGATGCAGGGCATTCTAACTATGGCTACACCTTC
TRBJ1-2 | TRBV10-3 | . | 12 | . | CAIGGGDYGYTF | TGTGCCATCGGGGGGGGCGACTATGGCTACACCTTC
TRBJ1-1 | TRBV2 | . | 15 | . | CASGSAGATDTEAFF | TGTGCCAGCGGGTCCGCAGGGGCAACGGACACTGAAGCTTTCTTT
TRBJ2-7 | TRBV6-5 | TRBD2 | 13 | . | CASKESGTYEQYF | TGTGCCAGCAAGGAAAGCGGGACCTACGAGCAGTACTTC
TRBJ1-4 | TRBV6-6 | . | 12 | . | CASSVSVEKLFF | TGTGCCAGCAGTGTTTCGGTTGAAAAACTGTTTTTT
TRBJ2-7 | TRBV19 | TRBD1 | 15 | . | CASSLGQGNAYEQYF | TGTGCCAGTAGTCTCGGACAGGGGAATGCCTACGAGCAGTACTTC
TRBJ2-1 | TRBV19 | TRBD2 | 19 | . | CASSAGLAGGRGSLHEQFF | TGTGCCAGTAGTGCCGGACTAGCGGGAGGCCGAGGTTCGTTGCATGAGCAGTTCTTC
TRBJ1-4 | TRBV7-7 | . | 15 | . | CASSLGLGRNEKLFF | TGTGCTAGCAGCTTAGGACTCGGTCGAAATGAAAAACTGTTTTTT
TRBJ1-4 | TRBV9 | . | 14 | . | CASSLQGGSEKLFF | TGTGCCAGCAGTCTACAGGGTGGATCTGAAAAACTGTTTTTT
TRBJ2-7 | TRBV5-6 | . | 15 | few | CASSLGARSLYEQYF | TGTGCCAGCAGCTTAGGGGCGAGGTCCCTCTACGAGCAGTACTTC
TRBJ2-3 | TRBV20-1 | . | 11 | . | CSAPQEHTQYF | TGCAGTGCTCCACAGGAACATACGCAGTATTTT
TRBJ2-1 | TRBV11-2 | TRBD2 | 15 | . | CASSLRLAGNNEQFF | TGTGCCAGCAGCTTAAGGCTAGCGGGGAACAATGAGCAGTTCTTC
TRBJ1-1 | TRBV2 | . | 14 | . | CASSERGANTEAFF | TGTGCCAGCAGTGAGCGGGGTGCGAACACTGAAGCTTTCTTT
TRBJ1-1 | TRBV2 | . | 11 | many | CASQGSVLAFF | TGTGCCAGTCAGGGGTCGGTATTAGCTTTCTTT